Following are 27 T cell receptor beta chains from one sample sequenced in a study of shared clonotypes between healthy human individuals. Here immunoSEQ multiplex PCR was the method, and the copy in TCRdb shows in-frame clones only, minus some. The sample includes 400,000 to 500,000 clones, 79% seen only once; the top ten take 9.5% to 15%. The sample taken for sequencing was PBMCs. The receptor set was obtained from a woman between 40 and 50 years old in good health. Some clones in this sample may be carry-over from other donors' samples.

V usage is TRBV28 and J usage is TRBJ1-5, with TRBD1 matching over 9 bases. This CDR3 is built from 18 residues. V was clipped by 2 bases and J by 4 bases; unmatched bases: 12. Looked up from germline, CDR1 is MDHEN and CDR2 is SYDVKM. For the CDR3, the DNA is TGTGCCAGCAGTTTAGGACAGGGGCTAAGACTTTGGAATCAGCCCCAGCATTTT. It yields the protein CASSLGQGLRLWNQPQHF. The variable domain in full, with the rest retrieved from reference TRBV28 and TRBJ1-5, is DVKVTQSSRYLVKRTGEKVFLECVQDMDHENMFWYRQDPGLGLRLIYFSYDVKMKEKGDIPEGYSVSREKKERFSLILESASTNQTSMYLCASSLGQGLRLWNQPQHFGDGTRLSIL.

This chain uses TRBV6-6 with TRBJ2-1; 14 positions match TRBD2. Per germline, CDR1 MNHNY and CDR2 SVGAGI (reference sequence). The CDR3 consists of 15 residues. The V gene end was trimmed by 5 bases and the J gene end by 10 bases; junction bases not matched to a gene: 7. The CDR3 sequence: CASSRGLAGVEEQFF. The DNA of the CDR3 is TGTGCCAGCAGTCGGGGACTAGCGGGAGTGGAGGAGCAGTTCTTC.

A word on this clone: A far larger clone is one nucleotide away, so this likely arose from a read error. CDR3 in amino acids: CASSLDVTGIQEAQYF. The CDR3 region has the DNA TGCGCCAGCAGCTTGGACGTGACAGGGATCCAAGAGGCCCAGTACTTC. This sequence joins TRBV5-1 and TRBJ2-5; 7 bases match TRBD1. CDR1 and CDR2 (germline): SGHRS, YFSETQ. The CDR3 covers 16 residues.

CDR3 protein: CASSLAGAGGPVDTQYF. The DNA of the CDR3 is TGTGCCAGCAGCTTAGCGGGGGCGGGAGGGCCCGTAGATACGCAGTATTTT. The chain combines TRBV7-2 with TRBJ2-3; 9 positions agree with TRBD2. V lost 0 bases and J lost 5; bases outside the gene matches: 9. Germline V gene data show CDR1 as SGHTA and CDR2 as FQGNSA. This CDR3 has 17 amino acids.

The chain is built from TRBV11-1 and TRBJ2-1; 7 nucleotides match TRBD1. Germline V gene lookup returns CDR1 SGHAT and CDR2 FQDESV (reference sequence). V shed 5 bases and J 8 bases; nucleotides not matched to a gene: 9. The CDR3 loop spans 14 amino acids. The CDR3 DNA reads TGTGCCAGCAGCCTAGAGGACAGGATGGATGAGCAGTTCTTC. Its translation is CASSLEDRMDEQFF.

This clone was seen once. This chain uses TRBV27 with TRBJ2-1, with TRBD2 matching 11 bases. This CDR3 contains 14 residues. V shed 10 bases, J shed 6 bases, and the junction held 8 bases outside the gene matches. Germline V gives CDR1 MNHEY, CDR2 SMNVEV (reference sequence). This chain's CDR3 is CATFSGRAGNEQFF. In DNA, the CDR3 is TGTGCCACCTTTAGCGGGAGGGCGGGCAATGAGCAGTTCTTC.

The rearrangement uses TRBV28 and TRBJ2-2, with 8 bases that match TRBD2. The CDR3 runs 16 residues. Losses at the gene ends were 4 bases for V and 7 bases for J; bases not matched to a gene: 11. The germline V gene encodes CDR1 MDHEN and CDR2 SYDVKM. DNA for the CDR3: TGTGCCAGCAGTTCAATGGGACTAGGTTCCGGCGGGGAGCTGTTTTTT. Translated: CASSSMGLGSGGELFF. Looking up the rest from reference TRBV28 and TRBJ2-2 gives the full variable domain: DVKVTQSSRYLVKRTGEKVFLECVQDMDHENMFWYRQDPGLGLRLIYFSYDVKMKEKGDIPEGYSVSREKKERFSLILESASTNQTSMYLCASSSMGLGSGGELFFGEGSRLTVL.

This clone was seen a handful of times. This chain uses TRBV2 with TRBJ2-5; D is uncertain. Trimming took off 5 bases at V and 7 bases at J, with 11 bases between the two ends. Germline lookup yields CDR1 SNHLY and CDR2 FYNNEI. This CDR3 has 12 amino acids. The CDR3 is CASSPSSGTQYF. CDR3 DNA sequence: TGTGCCAGCAGTCCCTCTAGTGGGACCCAGTACTTC.

This chain links TRBV12-5 with TRBJ1-1, with D maybe TRBD1 (5 bases). With 0 bases removed from V and 0 bases from J, the gap between germline ends came to 26 bases. This CDR3 is built from 21 residues. Per germline, CDR1 LGHNT and CDR2 FRNRAP. The CDR3 loop reads CASGLVAWGGRNLEMNTEAFF. The CDR3 nucleotides read TGTGCTAGTGGTTTGGTTGCTTGGGGCGGTCGGAACCTTGAAATGAACACTGAAGCTTTCTTT.

In its sample, this clone was seen once. The chain carries TRBV6-1 and TRBJ2-7; perhaps TRBD1 as D (5 bases). Germline assignment: CDR1 MNHNS and CDR2 SASEGT. The V end lost 1 base, the J end lost 7 bases, and 11 bases lay between the germline ends. CDR3 size: 13 residues. The CDR3 spells CASSEGRGREQYF. In nucleotides, the CDR3 is TGTGCCAGCAGTGAAGGAAGGGGAAGGGAGCAGTACTTC.

The V call is TRBV5-6, the J call TRBJ2-3; 8 nucleotides align to TRBD2. J gave up 1 base and V 2 bases, and 9 bases lay outside the gene matches. The germline gives CDR1 SGHDT, CDR2 YYEEEE. The CDR3 is made up of 17 amino acids. The CDR3 bases are TGTGCCAGCAGCTTAGTCCCCGGGAGGGTGGGCACAGATACGCAGTATTTT. Its translation is CASSLVPGRVGTDTQYF. Looking up the rest from reference TRBV5-6 and TRBJ2-3 gives the full variable domain: DAGVTQSPTHLIKTRGQQVTLRCSPKSGHDTVSWYQQALGQGPQFIFQYYEEEERQRGNFPDRFSGHQFPNYSSELNVNALLLGDSALYLCASSLVPGRVGTDTQYFGPGTRLTVL.

This chain joins TRBV30 and TRBJ1-5, with 9 bases aligning to TRBD1. Germline CDR1 reads GTSNPN; CDR2 reads SVGIG (reference sequence). This CDR3 has 14 amino acids. V gave up 2 bases and J gave up 7 bases; unmatched junction bases: 6. Here the CDR3 DNA reads TGTGCCTGGAGTTCGGGACAGGGCGAACAGCCCCAGCATTTT. The encoded protein is CAWSSGQGEQPQHF.

To note about this clone: A read error likely explains this, since a far larger clone differs by one base. The CDR3 loop reads CASSLGVNNEQFF. DNA for the CDR3: TGTGCCAGCAGCTTAGGCGTTAACAATGAGCAGTTCTTC. This chain connects TRBV7-6 to TRBJ2-1; no firm D call. The germline gives CDR1 SGHVS, CDR2 FNYEAQ. Trimming stripped 1 base from V and 5 bases from J, with 6 bases between. This CDR3 has 13 amino acids.

V usage is TRBV15 and J usage is TRBJ2-3, with TRBD2 matching 7 bases. V gave up 3 bases and J gave up 1 base; unmatched junction bases: 7. The CDR3 has 16 residues. Germline assignment: CDR1 LNHNV and CDR2 YYDKDF (reference sequence). CDR3 residues: CATSSFPREGTDTQYF. The CDR3 region has the DNA TGTGCCACCAGCAGTTTCCCCCGGGAGGGCACAGATACGCAGTATTTT.

The rearrangement joins TRBV7-9 to TRBJ2-2; D remains ambiguous. The CDR3 covers 14 residues. V was shortened by 1 base and J by 6 bases, with 9 bases between the two germline ends. Germline CDR1 and CDR2: SEHNR and FQNEAQ (reference sequence). CDR3 region: CASSLGPPPGELFF. The CDR3 bases are TGTGCCAGCAGCTTAGGGCCTCCACCCGGGGAGCTGTTTTTT.

This clone has only one observation. The rearrangement links TRBV28 to TRBJ1-2; possibly TRBD1 for D (6 bases). Germline CDR1 reads MDHEN; CDR2 reads SYDVKM. Between the trimmed V and J ends, which lost 10 bases and 2 bases, there was a span of 14 bases. CDR3 length: 13 amino acids. The CDR3 sequence: CATFLGANYGYTF. CDR3 in DNA: TGTGCCACCTTTCTGGGGGCGAACTATGGCTACACCTTC.

V and J are TRBV4-1 and TRBJ2-4; tentatively, D is TRBD2 (7 bases). Germline loops: CDR1 MGHRA, CDR2 YSYEKL. The CDR3 length is 15 residues. The V end was cut by 0 bases, the J end by 6 bases, with 12 bases between. The CDR3 DNA reads as TGCGCCAGCAGCCAAGATCCGGCGGGGGCAAACATTCAGTACTTC. Residues: CASSQDPAGANIQYF.

Concerning this clone: Other DNA sequences in the same sample also yield this CDR3. V is TRBV18 and J is TRBJ2-3, with D unresolved. The germline V gene has CDR1 KGHSH and CDR2 LQKENI. The V end was cut by 6 bases, the J end by 0 bases, with 4 bases between. The length of the CDR3 is 12 residues. CDR3 bases: TGTGCCAGCTCCTCTAGCACAGATACGCAGTATTTT. It yields the protein CASSSSTDTQYF.

This clone was detected only once. V is TRBV7-9 and J is TRBJ2-1, with 8 nucleotides matching TRBD1. Trimming cost V 5 bases and J 4 bases; bases outside gene matches: 10. The CDR3 loop spans 16 amino acids. CDR1 and CDR2 (germline): SEHNR, FQNEAQ (reference sequence). The CDR3 coding sequence is TGTGCCAGCAGCCGGGACGACAGGGGCCTTTACAATGAGCAGTTCTTC. This encodes CASSRDDRGLYNEQFF.

In this sample, this clone turned up a few times. The V gene is TRBV27, the J gene TRBJ2-7; perhaps TRBD2 as D (5 bases). CDR1 is MNHEY and CDR2 is SMNVEV in the germline V gene (reference sequence). The CDR3 consists of 15 residues. The germline V and J ends were trimmed by 3 bases and 2 bases, with 14 bases remaining between them. The CDR3 nucleotides read TGTGCCAGCAGTTTTCTTGGCGGGTCTACCTACGAGCAGTACTTC. Amino acids: CASSFLGGSTYEQYF.

The table lists this clone with many counts. The chain employs TRBV6-1 and TRBJ2-1; 7 positions match TRBD1. The CDR3 loop spans 14 amino acids. CDR1 MNHNS and CDR2 SASEGT come from the germline V gene. With V trimmed by 5 bases and J by 1 base, 2 bases remained unmatched. CDR3 in DNA: TGTGCCAGCAGTCCCAGGGGGTCCTACAATGAGCAGTTCTTC. It translates to CASSPRGSYNEQFF.

The rearrangement uses TRBV2 and TRBJ2-3; 8 bases match TRBD2. The CDR3 totals 15 residues. Germline lookup yields CDR1 SNHLY and CDR2 FYNNEI. The junction had 11 bases not matched to a gene; V was cut back by 8 bases and J by 4 bases. The CDR3 sequence: CASRFAAGGPDTQYF. The CDR3 nucleotides read TGTGCCAGCCGATTCGCGGCGGGAGGCCCAGATACGCAGTATTTT.

This clone was observed once. The chain employs TRBV28 and TRBJ2-1; TRBD2 matches 9 bases. After removal of 7 bases from V and 5 bases from J, the junction contained 12 bases not matched to a gene. The CDR3 length is 16 residues. Germline-derived CDR1 and CDR2 are MDHEN and SYDVKM. The CDR3 DNA sequence: TGTGCCAGCACACCTTTCGGGACTAGCTACGACAATGAGCAGTTCTTC. Its protein is CASTPFGTSYDNEQFF.

The chain has TRBV28 and TRBJ2-5; TRBD2 agrees at 9 bases. CDR1 is MDHEN and CDR2 is SYDVKM in the germline V gene. V shed 3 bases and J 5 bases; nucleotides not matched to a gene: 4. This CDR3 spans 14 amino acids. The CDR3 coding sequence is TGTGCCAGCAGTTTGGGGACTAGCCGGGAGACCCAGTACTTC. Translating it yields CASSLGTSRETQYF.

Concerning this clone itself: The sample has other DNA sequences that encode this CDR3 too. V is TRBV7-2 and J is TRBJ2-3, with D perhaps assigned TRBD1 or TRBD2 (5 bases each). The length of the CDR3 is 13 residues. CDR1 and CDR2 from the germline V gene are SGHTA and FQGNSA. V lost 5 bases and J 6 bases, leaving 12 bases between the germline ends. CDR3: CASSPGRLDTQYF. The CDR3 nucleotides read TGTGCCAGCAGCCCGGGGCGGTTGGATACGCAGTATTTT.

The gene calls are TRBV19 and TRBJ1-5; TRBD1 agrees at 8 bases. Trimming removed 3 bases from V and 6 bases from J; junction bases left unmatched: 7. Germline V gives CDR1 LNHDA, CDR2 SQIVND (reference sequence). The CDR3 has 15 residues. DNA of the CDR3: TGTGCCAGTAGTATTAGGACAGGGCTGACTCAGCCCCAGCATTTT. Translated: CASSIRTGLTQPQHF.

This rearrangement joins TRBV2 to TRBJ1-2; 10 bases line up with TRBD1. The length of the CDR3 is 14 residues. The germline CDR1 and CDR2 sequences are SNHLY and FYNNEI. V lost 8 bases, J lost 0 bases, and 3 bases stayed unmatched. This CDR3 reads CASGQGGTNYGYTF. CDR3 DNA sequence: TGTGCCAGCGGACAGGGGGGGACTAACTATGGCTACACCTTC.